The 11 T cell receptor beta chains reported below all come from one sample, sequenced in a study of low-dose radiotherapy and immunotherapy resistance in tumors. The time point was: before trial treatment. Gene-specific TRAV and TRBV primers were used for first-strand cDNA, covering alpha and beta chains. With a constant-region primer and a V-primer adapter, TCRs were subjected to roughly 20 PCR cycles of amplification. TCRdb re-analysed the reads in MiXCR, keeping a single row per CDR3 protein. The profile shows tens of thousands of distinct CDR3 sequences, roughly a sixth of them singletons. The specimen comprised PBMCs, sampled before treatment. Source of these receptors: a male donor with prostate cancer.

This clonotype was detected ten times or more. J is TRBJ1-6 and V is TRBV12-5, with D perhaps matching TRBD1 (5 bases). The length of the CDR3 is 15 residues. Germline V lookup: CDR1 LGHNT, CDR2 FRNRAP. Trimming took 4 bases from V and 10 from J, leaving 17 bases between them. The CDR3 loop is CASGSGSGFESPLHF. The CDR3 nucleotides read TGTGCTAGTGGTTCGGGATCAGGGTTTGAGTCACCCCTCCACTTT. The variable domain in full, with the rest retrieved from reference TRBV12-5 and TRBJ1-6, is DARVTQTPRHKVTEMGQEVTMRCQPILGHNTVFWYRQTMMQGLELLAYFRNRAPLDDSGMPKDRFSAEMPDATLATLKIQPSEPRDSAVYFCASGSGSGFESPLHFGNGTRLTVT.

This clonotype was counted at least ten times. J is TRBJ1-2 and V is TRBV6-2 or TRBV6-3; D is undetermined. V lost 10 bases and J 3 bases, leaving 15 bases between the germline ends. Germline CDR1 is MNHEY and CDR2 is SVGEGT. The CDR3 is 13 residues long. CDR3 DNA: TGTGCCACCTCCGTGGGGATCGACTATGGCTACACCTTC. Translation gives CATSVGIDYGYTF.

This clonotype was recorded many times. This CDR3 is CASSLRGYQPQHF. CDR3 sequence (DNA): TGTGCCAGCAGTTTACGGGGCTATCAGCCCCAGCATTTT. The J gene is TRBJ1-5, the V gene TRBV27; D might be TRBD1 (5 bases). This CDR3 region has 13 residues. Trimming took 2 bases from V and 5 from J, leaving 7 bases between them. Looked up from germline, CDR1 is MNHEY and CDR2 is SMNVEV (reference sequence).

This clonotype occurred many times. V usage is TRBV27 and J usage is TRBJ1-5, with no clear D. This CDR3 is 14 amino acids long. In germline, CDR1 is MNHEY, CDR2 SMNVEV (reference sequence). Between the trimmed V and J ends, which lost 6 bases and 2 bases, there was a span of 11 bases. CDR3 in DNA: TGTGCCAGCAGGCCCTTAACCGGCAATCAGCCCCAGCATTTT. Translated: CASRPLTGNQPQHF.

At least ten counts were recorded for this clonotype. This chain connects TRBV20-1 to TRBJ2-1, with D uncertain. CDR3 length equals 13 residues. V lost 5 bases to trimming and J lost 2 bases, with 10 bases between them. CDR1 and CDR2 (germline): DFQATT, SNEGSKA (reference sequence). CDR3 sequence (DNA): TGCAGTGCTGGGCAGAGAACCTACAATGAGCAGTTCTTC. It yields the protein CSAGQRTYNEQFF.

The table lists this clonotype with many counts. CDR3 loop: CASGSRGGGYEQYF. The CDR3, as DNA: TGTGCTAGTGGTTCACGGGGGGGCGGTTACGAGCAGTACTTC. The chain recombines TRBV12-5 with TRBJ2-7; the match to TRBD2 covers 8 bases. Germline V gives CDR1 LGHNT, CDR2 FRNRAP. The CDR3 runs to 14 residues. Trimming removed 4 bases from V and 4 bases from J; junction bases left unmatched: 6.

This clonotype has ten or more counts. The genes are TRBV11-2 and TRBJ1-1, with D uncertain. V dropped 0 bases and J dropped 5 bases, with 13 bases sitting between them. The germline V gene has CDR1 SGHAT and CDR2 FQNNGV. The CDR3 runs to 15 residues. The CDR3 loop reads CASSLDGPVRTEAFF. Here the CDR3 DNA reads TGTGCCAGCAGCTTAGATGGTCCAGTCAGGACTGAAGCTTTCTTT.

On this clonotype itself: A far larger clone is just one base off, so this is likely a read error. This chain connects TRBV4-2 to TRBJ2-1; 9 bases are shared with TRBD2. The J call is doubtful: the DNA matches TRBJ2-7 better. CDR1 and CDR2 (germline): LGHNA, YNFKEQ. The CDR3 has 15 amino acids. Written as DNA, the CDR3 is TGTGCCAGCAGCCAAGTTGTTAGCGGGGGTTACGAGCAGTACTTC. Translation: CASSQVVSGGYEQYF.

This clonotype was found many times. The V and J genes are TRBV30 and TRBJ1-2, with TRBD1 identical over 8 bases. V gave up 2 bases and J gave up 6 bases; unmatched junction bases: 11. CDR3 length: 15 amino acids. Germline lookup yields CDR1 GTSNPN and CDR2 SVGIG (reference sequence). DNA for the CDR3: TGTGCCTGGAGTTTGCTACGGACAGGGCGGGATGGCTACACCTTC. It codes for CAWSLLRTGRDGYTF.

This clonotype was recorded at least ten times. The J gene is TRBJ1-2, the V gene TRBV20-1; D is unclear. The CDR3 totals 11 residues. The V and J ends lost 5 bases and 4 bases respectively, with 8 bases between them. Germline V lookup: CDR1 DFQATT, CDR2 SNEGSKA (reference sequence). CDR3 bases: TGCAGTGCTGTGGATAGCTATGGCTACACCTTC. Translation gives CSAVDSYGYTF.

CDR3 in DNA: TGTGCCAGTAGCCCGGACAGGGAAACGAACTATGGCTACACCTTC. Its translation is CASSPDRETNYGYTF. The chain joins TRBV19 to TRBJ1-2; 8 bases fit TRBD1. Germline V lookup: CDR1 LNHDA, CDR2 SQIVND (reference sequence). V dropped 6 bases and J dropped 2; count of bases not matched to a gene: 8. The CDR3 spans 15 residues.